This TCR beta chain was identified in a study of T cell responses to AZD1222 COVID-19 vaccine. Profiled with immunoSEQ multiplex PCR; TCRdb holds only in-frame clones, not every one. Of some 120,000 clones in the sample, about nine tenths were seen once. V was pared by 0 bases and J by 2 bases, with 7 bases between. CDR1 SEHNR and CDR2 FQNEAQ come from the germline V gene (reference sequence). The CDR3 is 14 amino acids. The J gene is TRBJ1-2, the V gene TRBV7-9; no definite D call. Sequencing used peripheral blood, obtained 28 days after the second AZD1222 dose. This receptor was identified in an adult who received the AZD1222 COVID-19 vaccine. The chain's CDR3 is CASSLALQNYGYTF. CDR3 sequence (DNA): TGTGCCAGCAGCTTAGCGTTGCAGAACTATGGCTACACCTTC.